This TCR beta chain was sequenced for a study of OX40 agonist ivuxolimab in advanced cancers. Regarding the study in general: Ivuxolimab, which targeted the costimulatory receptor OX40 (CD134), was an agonistic, fully human IgG2 monoclonal antibody. Intravenous ivuxolimab was administered to patients every 2 weeks at six dose levels: 0.01, 0.1, 0.3, 1.5, 3 and 10 mg/kg. Among the roughly 50 dose-escalation patients, around 19 had hepatocellular carcinoma, 15 or so melanoma, 9 renal cell carcinoma and 9 head and neck cancer. The dose-escalation cohort was about 83% male with a mean age of approximately 60 years, ranging from roughly 23 to 79. Patients were allowed to have had prior anti-PD-1, anti-PD-L1 or anti-CTLA-4 therapy, and 40% of the dose-escalation patients had been treated with checkpoint inhibitors. Three dose-escalation patients achieved partial responses, one with hepatocellular carcinoma and two with cutaneous melanoma. The point of sequencing TCRbeta in the periphery was to test whether ivuxolimab changed TCR sequence diversity and drove clonal T-cell expansion. The monotherapy dose-escalation portion (N = 52 patients) of the phase I ivuxolimab trial is reported in the paper.

Patients with autoimmune disease history or receiving systemic immunosuppression were excluded from the trial. Peripheral blood for TCR sequencing was collected from all dose cohorts at baseline, on cycle 4 day 1, and on cycle 7 day 1. The samples were drawn from a first-in-human, open-label, multicenter phase I dose-escalation trial of ivuxolimab. The trial enrolled adults with locally advanced or metastatic head and neck squamous cell, hepatocellular, melanoma or renal cell carcinoma. Before TCR sequencing, CD4+ T cells and CD8+ T cells from peripheral blood were sorted into separate populations. Study-wide findings and limitations: After ivuxolimab, more expanded clones were found on average in CD8+ T cells than in CD4+ T cells. Low levels of normalized T-cell clonal expansion were also seen in some patients who did not respond. In the 0.1-3.0 mg/kg groups, partial responders had among the lowest normalized peripheral clonal expansion, particularly in CD8+ T cells. Clonal expansion of both CD4+ and CD8+ blood T cells was observed from baseline to week 6 at doses 0.1 to 3.0 mg/kg. Antigen specificity was not determined for the clonally expanded peripheral T cells.

From a lookup of the germline V gene, CDR1 and CDR2 are SGHAT and FQNNGV. The CDR3 runs 17 residues from the cysteine to the phenylalanine. Here the CDR3 DNA is all that survives: 51 bases in frame from base 1. Trimming takes 3 bases from V and 2 bases from J, and the germline ends sit 20 bases apart. This clone has a single count. The target of this receptor is not known. No much larger clone exists at a distance of one base, and base qualities are not known. Genomic DNA was isolated from the sorted cells so that the TCRbeta CDR3 region could be sequenced. The immunoSEQ Assay was used for sequencing of TCRbeta CDR3 regions. TCRdb took over this immuneACCESS table, retaining in-frame rearrangements with V and J assigned. Such tables are incomplete; in checked studies, under half of the missing clones stem from an unresolved V gene, and the remainder is unexplained. Here the sample has over 25,000 clones; 75% to 90% occur a single time. Of the sample, about 28% falls within the top ten clones.

The sequence derives from an adult with an advanced solid tumor such as melanoma, head and neck, liver or kidney cancer. The specimen comprised CD4+ or CD8+ T cells sorted from blood, sampled in a trial of the OX40 agonist ivuxolimab. The rearranged segments are TRBV11-2 and TRBJ2-7; the D region possibly corresponds to TRBD1 (6 bases align). The sequenced DNA is TGTGCCAGCAGCTTTAGCCCCTCTCCCAGGACAGCCTACGAGCAGTACTTC. Translated, it gives CASSFSPSPRTAYEQYF.